These 15 T cell receptor beta chains share one sample of origin, sequenced in a study of blood T cell repertoires in COVID-19. Using immunoSEQ multiplex PCR, the repertoire was profiled, and TCRdb retains in-frame clones only, with some absent. The sample contains under 85,000 clones, about 86% of which appear only once. Sequenced input: peripheral blood. These receptors were collected from a man in his forties with COVID-19, enrolled during active disease.

This clone was observed a handful of times. The V gene is TRBV5-1, the J gene TRBJ1-3; the match to TRBD1 covers 9 bases. CDR1 is SGHRS, CDR2 YFSETQ, per germline. The junction had 10 bases not matched to a gene; V was cut back by 4 bases and J by 2 bases. The CDR3 runs to 17 residues. The CDR3 DNA follows: TGCGCCAGCAGCACCTTCTCCGGGACAGGGACTGGAAACACCATATATTTT. Its protein product is CASSTFSGTGTGNTIYF.

V gene TRBV5-1 combines with J gene TRBJ2-6; the match to TRBD1 covers 7 bases. V dropped 6 bases and J dropped 0; count of bases not matched to a gene: 6. This CDR3 is built from 16 residues. The germline V gene encodes CDR1 SGHRS and CDR2 YFSETQ. In DNA, the CDR3 is TGCGCCAGCAACCGACAGGGAGTCTCTGGGGCCAACGTCCTGACTTTC. This codes for CASNRQGVSGANVLTF.

The rearrangement joins TRBV3-1 (or the pseudogene TRBV3-2) to TRBJ2-1, with 7 bases identical to TRBD1. The CDR3 is made up of 14 amino acids. Germline V gene lookup returns CDR1 LGHDT and CDR2 YNNKEL (reference sequence). With V trimmed by 5 bases and J by 5 bases, 6 bases remained unmatched. The CDR3 region has the DNA TGTGCCAGCAGCTCCCGGGACAGACACAATGAGCAGTTCTTC. Translation gives CASSSRDRHNEQFF.

This clone was found a few times. The rearrangement joins TRBV2 to TRBJ1-3; D is ambiguous. The CDR3 runs 17 residues. Germline-derived CDR1 and CDR2 are SNHLY and FYNNEI. The V and J ends lost 2 bases and 4 bases respectively, with 18 bases between them. CDR3 loop: CASSETQLSGGGNTIYF. CDR3 DNA sequence: TGTGCCAGCAGTGAAACCCAACTGTCAGGTGGCGGAAACACCATATATTTT.

This rearrangement joins TRBV18 to TRBJ2-1, with 10 bases lining up with TRBD1. This CDR3 is 15 amino acids long. The V and J ends lost 5 bases and 4 bases, in that order; junction bases with no gene match: 5. Germline loops: CDR1 KGHSH, CDR2 LQKENI. The CDR3 DNA reads as TGTGCCAGCTCATCCGGGACAGGGGATTACAATGAGCAGTTCTTC. Protein: CASSSGTGDYNEQFF.

This clone was counted at least ten times. V is TRBV29-1 and J is TRBJ2-5, with 8 positions matching TRBD1. With V trimmed by 4 bases and J by 1 base, 2 bases remained unmatched. This CDR3 spans 13 amino acids. The germline CDR1 and CDR2 sequences are SQVTM and ANQGSEA. CDR3 protein: CSVGGQAQETQYF. The CDR3 bases are TGCAGCGTTGGGGGACAGGCCCAAGAGACCCAGTACTTC. The complete variable domain, with remaining parts taken from reference TRBV29-1 and TRBJ2-5, reads SAVISQKPSRDICQRGTSLTIQCQVDSQVTMMFWYRQQPGQSLTLIATANQGSEATYESGFVIDKFPISRPNLTFSTLTVSNMSPEDSSIYLCSVGGQAQETQYFGPGTRLLVL.

The chain combines TRBV6-5 with TRBJ1-1; TRBD1 might be the D (6 bases). V was pared by 2 bases and J by 4 bases, with 14 bases between. Germline CDR1 reads MNHEY; CDR2 reads SVGAGI. The CDR3 is 15 amino acids. The CDR3 loop reads CASSYTGQRGTEAFF. The DNA for the CDR3 is TGTGCCAGCAGTTACACCGGACAGAGGGGCACTGAAGCTTTCTTT.

This chain uses TRBV6-2 or TRBV6-3 with TRBJ1-2; D perhaps matches TRBD1 (6 bases). The CDR3 has 12 amino acids. The germline CDR1 and CDR2 sequences are MNHEY and SVGEGT. Trimming pared 4 bases from V and 7 bases from J, leaving 10 bases between. CDR3 sequence: CASSSRGGGYTF. Written as DNA, the CDR3 is TGTGCCAGCAGTTCCAGGGGTGGTGGCTACACCTTC.

CDR3 loop: CASSPGTGALYSNQPQHF. In DNA form, the CDR3 reads TGTGCCAGCAGCCCCGGGACAGGGGCCCTTTATAGCAATCAGCCCCAGCATTTT. The rearrangement links TRBV7-9 to TRBJ1-5; 10 nucleotides line up with TRBD1. The CDR3 extends over 18 amino acids. The germline CDR1 and CDR2 sequences are SEHNR and FQNEAQ (reference sequence). The junction had 10 bases not matched to a gene; V was cut back by 5 bases and J by 0 bases.

This sequence joins TRBV28 and TRBJ2-2; 8 nucleotides match TRBD2. V shed 6 bases and J 1 base; nucleotides not matched to a gene: 4. This CDR3 has 15 residues. Per germline, CDR1 MDHEN and CDR2 SYDVKM. The CDR3, as DNA: TGTGCCAGCAGCCCGGGAGGGCGGAACACCGGGGAGCTGTTTTTT. This codes for CASSPGGRNTGELFF.

The chain employs TRBV28 and TRBJ2-7; tentatively, D is TRBD1 (5 bases). The germline gives CDR1 MDHEN, CDR2 SYDVKM. The length of the CDR3 is 15 residues. V shed 3 bases and J shed 0 bases, with 12 bases lying between them. This CDR3 is CASSLVQGSSYEQYF. The DNA of the CDR3 is TGTGCCAGCAGTTTGGTCCAGGGCAGCTCCTACGAGCAGTACTTC. The full variable domain, completed using reference TRBV28 and TRBJ2-7, is DVKVTQSSRYLVKRTGEKVFLECVQDMDHENMFWYRQDPGLGLRLIYFSYDVKMKEKGDIPEGYSVSREKKERFSLILESASTNQTSMYLCASSLVQGSSYEQYFGPGTRLTVT.

The gene calls are TRBV30 and TRBJ2-1; the match to TRBD2 covers 8 bases. V lost 1 base to trimming and J lost 10 bases; unmatched junction nucleotides: 3. CDR1 is GTSNPN, CDR2 SVGIG, per germline (reference sequence). The length of the CDR3 is 12 residues. In DNA, the CDR3 is TGTGCCTGGAGTGGTAGCGGGGACGAGCAGTTCTTC. Translation gives CAWSGSGDEQFF.

The chain carries TRBV7-9 and TRBJ1-5; 8 positions agree with TRBD1. This CDR3 region has 16 residues. Germline V lookup: CDR1 SEHNR, CDR2 FQNEAQ (reference sequence). The junction had 11 bases not matched to a gene; V was cut back by 5 bases and J by 5 bases. CDR3 coding DNA: TGTGCCAGCAGCGAATACAGGACAGGGTTTCATCAGCCCCAGCATTTT. Translating it yields CASSEYRTGFHQPQHF.

The chain is built from TRBV5-1 and TRBJ2-5; TRBD2 matches at 8 bases. Per the germline V gene, CDR1 is SGHRS and CDR2 is YFSETQ. The CDR3 runs to 15 residues. V shed 4 bases and J 4 bases; nucleotides not matched to a gene: 9. The CDR3 here is CASSTSGREGETQYF. CDR3 in DNA: TGCGCCAGCAGCACCTCGGGACGGGAGGGAGAGACCCAGTACTTC.

This clone has just one count. The chain links TRBV19 to TRBJ1-5, with D possibly being TRBD1 (5 bases). This CDR3 comprises 14 residues. Deletions cut 6 bases from V and 3 bases from J, with 12 bases between. Germline V gene sequence: CDR1 LNHDA, CDR2 SQIVND (reference sequence). This CDR3 is CASSREEVNQPQHF. CDR3 bases: TGTGCCAGTAGCAGGGAGGAGGTCAATCAGCCCCAGCATTTT.